The T cell receptor (beta chain) under discussion was sequenced for a study of shared clonotypes between healthy human individuals. Using immunoSEQ multiplex PCR, the repertoire was profiled, and TCRdb retains in-frame clones only, with some absent. The sample contains millions of clones, 85% to 95% of which appear only once. Positive CCR7 selection of CD45RO-negative cells yielded the naive CD8 cells, and terminally differentiated effector memory CD45RA+ cells were excluded. V lost 6 bases, J lost 0 bases, and 17 bases lay in between. The germline gives CDR1 SGHAT, CDR2 FQNNGV. This CDR3 has 17 amino acids.

Sequenced material: naive CD8+ T cells from PBMCs. This sequence joins TRBV11-2 and TRBJ2-2, with D uncertain. This clonotype was obtained from a young man in good health. Some clones in this sample may be carry-over from other donors' samples. The CDR3 DNA is TGTGCCAGCAGTTCCAGACTCCCACGCGCGAACACCGGGGAGCTGTTTTTT. Its protein is CASSSRLPRANTGELFF.